This TCR beta chain was recovered during a study of cytomegalovirus exposure and HLA in healthy donors (TCRdb year 2017). A note on the overall study: An earlier analysis of about 560 of the donors reported about 300 Gb of sequence data and 117 million unique TCR beta sequences obtained from roughly 180 million T cells. An early release that covered 500 to 800 HLA-typed donors contained about 300 gigabases of sequencing data and tens of millions of unique TCR sequences. The genetic ancestry cluster associated with self-reported Caucasian donors included 81% of the approximately 400 genotyped donors. The study was designed to test whether signatures of past pathogen exposure could be identified by cataloging public T cell receptors. The T cell repertoires of some 700 subjects were profiled by immunosequencing and related to cytomegalovirus serostatus. Along with the approximately 650-subject first cohort, a separate validation cohort of some 130 different subjects was used. To predict cytomegalovirus infection status, the study brought together high-throughput TCR immunosequencing, statistical association of individual TCRs with disease status, and machine learning. To study patterns of TCR occurrence, a later analysis re-analyzed previously published TCR beta repertoires from several hundred donors and added high-resolution HLA genotyping. The later analysis used no new phenotypic data to find candidate immune exposures, relying instead on TCR beta sequences and their occurrence across donors. In an earlier analysis of around 540 of the donors, high-throughput TCR beta sequencing was used to judge whether each TCR beta V gene segment behaved as functional or pseudogenic. Donor age, sex, ethnicity and CMV serostatus were compiled together with the repertoire data. A later genetic analysis took genome-wide SNP genotypes for about 65% of the roughly 670 donors and used that subset as a discovery cohort. All discovery cohort repertoires had been generated on a single sequencing platform. Both class I and class II loci were covered by HLA typing, at four-digit resolution. Typing coverage differed by locus: A, B, C, DRB1 and DQB1 were typed in about 620-640 donors, DQA1 in approximately 520, DPA1 in 600 to 610, and DPB1 in roughly 470. Because of strong linkage in the cohort, five DR-DQ haplotypes were treated as single units for association and clustering. On average, roughly 240,000 unique TCR beta nucleotide sequences were sequenced per donor among 398 genotyped donors of the cohort, with about 19% of those sequences being non-productive. Here is what the overall study found, with its caveats: A total of fewer than 200 TCR beta chains were listed by the study as associated with cytomegalovirus. Because some donors lacked HLA typing at each locus, the association tests relied only on the typed subset. In a later analysis, HLA-associated TCR beta chains showed more clonal expansion and lower generation probabilities than non-associated chains that were equally common. The sequencing pipeline was judged likely to have produced a cluster of highly shared sequence variants as a technical artifact. According to the authors, the approach could potentially be generalized to other disease states and immunological phenotypes. The only immune exposure information available for the cohort was CMV serostatus. In a later analysis, 15,000 to 20,000 TCR beta sequences were associated with specific HLA alleles at a false discovery rate of 0.05. Linkage disequilibrium might explain the correlated functional status among segregating V segments, but an unknown experimental factor could not be ruled out. According to a later analysis, parvovirus B19, influenza, CMV and Epstein-Barr virus appeared linked to several top co-occurrence clusters. Compared with the roughly 670-donor mean, donors in an Asian-associated ancestry cluster had fewer N-insertions in productive TCRs, according to a later genetic analysis. A further reported finding was that TCR beta sequences accurately predicted the HLA-A and HLA-B alleles for most subjects in the first cohort. A later analysis found that TCR association rates varied across HLA loci, with DRB1 alleles showing the most associated TCRs and HLA-C alleles the fewest. An association between a missense DCLRE1C variant and V-gene and J-gene trimming of TCR beta chains was found in a later genetic analysis and replicated in an independent cohort. While some public TCRs were present in many individuals, most TCR sequences turned up only very rarely across donors. In a later analysis, most CMV-associated TCR beta chains were found to appear HLA-restricted, with HLA associations seemingly driven largely by CMV exposure. Assigning TCR associations to individual alleles was difficult when HLA alleles, especially DR and DQ, strongly co-occurred. Broadly in line with IMGT annotations, most TCR beta V segments showed up in productive rearrangements about 87% or about 30% of the time in an earlier analysis of several hundred of the donors. This cohort had only TCR beta chains sequenced, and the lack of alpha or paired-chain data limited which features could be detected. In vitro tests confirmed that a few of the cytomegalovirus-associated TCR beta chains recognize cytomegalovirus antigens. The classifier was reported to diagnose cytomegalovirus status with high specificity and sensitivity in both the original and validation cohorts. Over 15 rarely observed V segments, including chromosome 9 orphons, were excluded from the earlier analysis of approximately 600 of the donors because counts were too low. Some IMGT-functional V segments, including TRBV6-2 and TRBV6-3, could not be distinguished by the 87-base-pair reads and were therefore excluded. The presence/absence analyses assumed that sequencing depth was roughly uniform across donors, and that assumption may not be true.

Libraries were prepared through the immunoSEQ multiplex PCR assay. A mixture of 60 forward primers for TCR Vbeta segments and 13 reverse primers for TCR Jbeta segments was used in the multiplex PCR. The CDR3 region of rearranged TCR beta genes was amplified from genomic DNA with a multiplex PCR assay. The amplified TCR beta libraries were sequenced on the Illumina HiSeq System as 87-base-pair reads. Regarding the original processing steps: A later analysis tallied tens of millions of unique TCR beta chains across the 666 repertoires, and about 10 million of those chains were shared by two or more donors. A nearest-neighbor algorithm error-corrected the raw reads and collapsed the reads into unique sequences, merging closely related sequences to remove PCR and sequencing errors. To assign V, D and J gene segments, CDR3 sequences were aligned to IMGT reference sequences. For a sequence to be retained, a match of at least six nucleotides was required to both a V gene segment and a J gene segment. A rearrangement was called productive if the CDR3 had no stop codons and remained in frame with V and J, and every other rearrangement was called non-productive. Following IMGT convention, CDR3 was defined as the stretch from the second conserved V-encoded cysteine up to the conserved J-encoded phenylalanine. In an earlier analysis of around 640 of the donors, sequences lacking an unambiguous match to a single V gene segment were excluded. An earlier analysis of a few hundred of the donors called V segments functional above 56.7% productive rearrangements and segregating when the between-donor standard deviation exceeded 5%. A statistical classification framework was developed to diagnose cytomegalovirus status using the catalog of TCR beta chain sequences. In a later analysis, V and J genes were assigned by comparing TCR nucleotide sequences against IMGT/GENE-DB human TR gene sequences. In a later analysis, CDR3 sequences and most-parsimonious VDJ recombination scenarios were assigned using the TCRdist pipeline. In a later analysis, every TCR beta chain was defined by the combination of its CDR3 amino acid sequence and its V-gene family, and reads without a unique V-gene family were dropped. To address suspected cross-contamination and a sequencing artifact, a later analysis removed roughly 640 highly shared, low-generation-probability nucleotide sequences. In a later analysis, a clonal expansion index was calculated for each public chain from normalized within-repertoire ranks of inferred template counts. In a later analysis, generation probabilities were computed using a VDJ recombination model fitted to out-of-frame rearrangements, and the results were checked against IGoR. In a later analysis, TCR-TCR, TCR-HLA and TCR-CMV co-occurrence was scored with hypergeometric tests, and a repertoire-size bias correction was applied to TCR pairs. In a later analysis, false discovery rates were estimated by permuting HLA or CMV assignments 20 times. In a later analysis, co-occurring TCRs were grouped with DBSCAN, and TCRdist sequence similarity was added when clustering was performed within HLA-allele-positive subsets. Repertoires with fewer than 30,000 or more than 120,000 public chains, plus five repertoires with anomalous nucleotide sharing, were excluded from co-occurrence clustering. Here the immuneACCESS table is served through TCRdb, limited to in-frame sequences with V and J called. Missing clones are a known gap in these copies; in checked studies unresolved V genes cover under half, and the rest lacks a known reason. The D gene and trimming were derived from the DNA, and the V and J assignments and clone size from that table. For this sample there are approximately 85,000 clones; 72% appear just once. The top ten hold more than 9.5% of the sample.

The cohort was made up of 666 healthy bone marrow donors. At the time of sampling, every cohort member was nominally healthy, though immune exposures that went unrecorded were likely present. The donor was CMV seropositive and was included in the group of 250 to 300 seropositive cohort members. A peripheral blood sample was collected from each donor, and TCR beta sequencing was performed on peripheral blood mononuclear cells. Genomic DNA extraction from the blood cell samples was performed with the Qiagen DNeasy Blood Extraction Kit. About this clone itself: Its antigen target is currently unknown. The record has no base qualities; no much larger clone is one base away.

V and J are truncated by 6 bases and 0 bases respectively, leaving an intervening sequence of 11 bases. Via the germline V gene, CDR1 is MDHEN and CDR2 SYDVKM. The CDR3 spans 15 residues, from the cysteine through the phenylalanine. The sequence is cut down to CDR3 DNA, 45 bases in frame from base 1. The TCR comes from a woman aged 35 to 49 in good health and CMV-seropositive. Specimen: PBMCs. The V and J genes are TRBV28 and TRBJ2-2; TRBD2 is possibly the D segment (7 matching bases). In nucleotide form, the sequence is TGTGCCAGCAGAGGCGGGGGCGCGAACACCGGGGAGCTGTTTTTT. Its protein is CASRGGGANTGELFF.